This section outlines one T cell receptor beta chain sequence together with its context. Its antigen is still unknown. No base-level quality is on record; no much larger clone is a single base apart. This entry belongs to a study of post-analysis software for immune sequencing data (dated by TCRdb to between 2015 and 2016). With regard to the full study: Disease courses on record covered relapsing-remitting, secondary progressive and progressive-relapsing multiple sclerosis, though some patients had no subtype annotation. The multiple sclerosis patient repertoires were compared with 10 or so previously published healthy control repertoires from donors aged about 6 to 26 years. A subset of samples was prepared in parallel using single-end sample barcoding, then pooled and co-amplified after Illumina adapter ligation.

TCR beta repertoires were profiled from peripheral blood of 10 to 15 young patients with multiple sclerosis to demonstrate the VDJtools post-analysis software. The multiple sclerosis patients were children and adolescents between about 6 and 15 years of age. Library creation used PCR. The run used an Illumina HiSeq 2500. Unique molecular identifiers were incorporated into TCR beta cDNA libraries to reduce PCR and sequencing biases. Some 500,000 cDNA molecules were obtained for every 1 to 10 million input T cells, so each molecule roughly corresponded to one T cell. The patient libraries were prepared and sequenced with the same protocol used for the earlier healthy control dataset. Samples belonging to the same batch were prepared together, multiplexed and sequenced on a shared HiSeq lane. The source study handled its data this way. MIGEC handled the raw barcoded reads, throwing out single-read molecular identifier groups before consensus assembly and CDR3 extraction. Clonotype tables were post-analysed with VDJtools, normalizing diversity by down-sampling all datasets to the smallest sample size. Repertoire overlap clustering matched CDR3 amino acid but not nucleotide sequences to correct batch-related cross-sample contamination. TCRdb trimmed the raw reads at Q25, called clones with MiXCR and kept productive beta chains. Every CDR3 protein is listed once, alongside the most common genes and DNA of its rows. In this record, the V and J calls reflect TCRdb's handling and not the investigators' own analysis. The sample table shows roughly 670,000 distinct CDR3 sequences, and over 45% are seen once. The ten largest clones represent 10% to 12% of the sample.

Overall study outcomes, separate from this receptor: Compared with controls, multiple sclerosis patients had significantly lower normalized Chao1 diversity, a finding suggesting substantial peripheral T-cell clonal expansion. Direct clustering with F measure revealed strong co-clustering of samples prepared in the same batch, which led to a batch-effect correction. The control group was slightly older than the multiple sclerosis patient group. Patients showed significantly higher frequencies than controls for a handful of TRBV segments, among them TRBV5-6, TRBV5-1 and TRBV20-1.

Based on the germline V gene, the CDR1 and CDR2 sequences are ENHRY and SYGVKD. Unmatched junction bases come to 6, with V trimmed by 8 bases and J by 6 bases. The CDR3, cysteine through phenylalanine, is 13 amino acids long. Only the CDR3 DNA stays, 39 bases, in frame from base 1. The V and J segments used are TRBV10-3 and TRBJ2-3, with 9 middle bases fitting TRBD1. This receptor was taken from a girl aged 2 to 10 with multiple sclerosis. The material sequenced was blood. The nucleotide sequence is given as TGTGCCATCTCCTGGGACAGGGTCGATACGCAGTATTTT. Translated, this is CAISWDRVDTQYF.